This T cell receptor beta chain was obtained from a study of CD8+ T cells in alopecia areata. Treatment defined: oral pan-JAK inhibitor, 5-10 mg twice daily. Alopecia areata patients gave lesional scalp punch biopsies and peripheral blood samples. CDR1 and CDR2 (germline): KGHSH, LQKENI. V shed 1 base and J shed 2 bases, with 9 bases lying between them. The CDR3 is 15 residues long. RNA, once extracted, was reverse transcribed into cDNA for use as the sequencing template. Measured with immunoSEQ multiplex PCR; TCRdb has only the in-frame clones, and not every one. This table holds 5,600 or so clones, around 64% found once.

This clonotype was obtained from a human donor with alopecia areata. The chain couples TRBV18 to TRBJ1-5; TRBD1 might be the D (5 bases). Sequences were derived from skin, sampled at week 24, from a patient treated with tofacitinib. This CDR3 is CASSPLGGGNQPQHF. CDR3 nucleotides: TGTGCCAGCTCACCACTCGGGGGAGGCAATCAGCCCCAGCATTTT.